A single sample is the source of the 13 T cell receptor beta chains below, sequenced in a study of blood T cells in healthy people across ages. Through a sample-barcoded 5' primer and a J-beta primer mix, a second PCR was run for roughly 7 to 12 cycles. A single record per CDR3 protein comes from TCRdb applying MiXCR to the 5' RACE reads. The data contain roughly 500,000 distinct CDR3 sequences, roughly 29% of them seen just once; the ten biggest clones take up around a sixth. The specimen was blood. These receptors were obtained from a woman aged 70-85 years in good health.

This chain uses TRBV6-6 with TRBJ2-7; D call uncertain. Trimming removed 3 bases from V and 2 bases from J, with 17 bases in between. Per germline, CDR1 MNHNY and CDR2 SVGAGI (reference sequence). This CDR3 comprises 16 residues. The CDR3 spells CASSYTDEAPPYEQYF. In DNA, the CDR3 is TGTGCCAGCAGTTATACCGACGAGGCCCCCCCCTACGAGCAGTACTTC.

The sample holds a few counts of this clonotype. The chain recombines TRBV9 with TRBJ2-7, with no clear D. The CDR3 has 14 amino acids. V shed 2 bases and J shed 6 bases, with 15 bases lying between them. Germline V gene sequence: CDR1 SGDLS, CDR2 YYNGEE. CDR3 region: CASSVNSNLGEQYF. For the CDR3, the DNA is TGTGCCAGCAGCGTGAATTCAAATTTGGGCGAGCAGTACTTC.

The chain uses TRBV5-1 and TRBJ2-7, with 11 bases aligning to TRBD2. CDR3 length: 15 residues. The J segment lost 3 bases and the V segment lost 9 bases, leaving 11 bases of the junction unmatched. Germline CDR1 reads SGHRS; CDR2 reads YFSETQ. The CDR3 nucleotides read TGCGCCATCCTCATCCTAGCGGGGGGTCTCTACGAGCAGTACTTC. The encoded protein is CAILILAGGLYEQYF.

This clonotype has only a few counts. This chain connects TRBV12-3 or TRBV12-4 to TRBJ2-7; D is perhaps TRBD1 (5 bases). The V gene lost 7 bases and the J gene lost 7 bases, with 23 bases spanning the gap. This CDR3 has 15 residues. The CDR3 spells CASTSISQGWGEQYF. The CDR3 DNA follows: TGTGCCAGCACCTCGATATCGCAGGGATGGGGAGAGCAGTACTTC.

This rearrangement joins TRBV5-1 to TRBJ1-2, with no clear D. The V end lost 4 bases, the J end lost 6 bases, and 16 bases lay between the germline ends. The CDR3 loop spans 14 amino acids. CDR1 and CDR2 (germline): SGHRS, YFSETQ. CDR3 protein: CASSTLRGRDGYTF. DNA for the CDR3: TGCGCCAGCAGCACCCTACGCGGTAGGGATGGCTACACCTTC. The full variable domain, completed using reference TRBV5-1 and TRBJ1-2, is KAGVTQTPRYLIKTRGQQVTLSCSPISGHRSVSWYQQTPGQGLQFLFEYFSETQRNKGNFPGRFSGRQFSNSRSEMNVSTLELGDSALYLCASSTLRGRDGYTFGSGTRLTVV.

The CDR3 coding sequence is TGTGCCACCAGTTCAGGACAGGGTGGCTACACCTTC. Its translation: CATSSGQGGYTF. The chain is built from TRBV24-1 and TRBJ1-2; 8 nucleotides agree with TRBD1. The germline V gene encodes CDR1 KGHDR and CDR2 SFDVKD. V dropped 6 bases and J dropped 7; count of bases not matched to a gene: 3. This CDR3 spans 12 amino acids.

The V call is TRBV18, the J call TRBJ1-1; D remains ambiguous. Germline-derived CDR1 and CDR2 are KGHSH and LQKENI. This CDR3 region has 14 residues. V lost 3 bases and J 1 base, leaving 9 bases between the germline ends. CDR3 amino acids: CASSPSWGNTEAFF. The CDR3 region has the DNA TGTGCCAGCTCACCGTCTTGGGGGAACACTGAAGCTTTCTTT. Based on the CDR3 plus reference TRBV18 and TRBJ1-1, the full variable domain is NAGVMQNPRHLVRRRGQEARLRCSPMKGHSHVYWYRQLPEEGLKFMVYLQKENIIDESGMPKERFSAEFPKEGPSILRIQQVVRGDSAAYFCASSPSWGNTEAFFGQGTRLTVV.

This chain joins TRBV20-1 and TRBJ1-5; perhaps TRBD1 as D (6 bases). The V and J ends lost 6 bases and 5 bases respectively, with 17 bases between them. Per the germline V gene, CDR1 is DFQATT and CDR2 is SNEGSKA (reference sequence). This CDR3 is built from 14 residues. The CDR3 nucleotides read TGCAGTGCCACCTCGAGGGGACAAGATCAGCCCCAGCATTTT. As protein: CSATSRGQDQPQHF.

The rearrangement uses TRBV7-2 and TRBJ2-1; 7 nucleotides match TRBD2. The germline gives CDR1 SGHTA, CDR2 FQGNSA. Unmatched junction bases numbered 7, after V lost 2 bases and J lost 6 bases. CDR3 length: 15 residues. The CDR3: CASSLSGVAGNEQFF. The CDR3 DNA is TGTGCCAGCAGCTTAAGCGGGGTGGCGGGCAATGAGCAGTTCTTC. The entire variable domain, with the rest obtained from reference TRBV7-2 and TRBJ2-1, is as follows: GAGVSQSPSNKVTEKGKDVELRCDPISGHTALYWYRQSLGQGLEFLIYFQGNSAPDKSGLPSDRFSAERTGGSVSTLTIQRTQQEDSAVYLCASSLSGVAGNEQFFGPGTRLTVL.

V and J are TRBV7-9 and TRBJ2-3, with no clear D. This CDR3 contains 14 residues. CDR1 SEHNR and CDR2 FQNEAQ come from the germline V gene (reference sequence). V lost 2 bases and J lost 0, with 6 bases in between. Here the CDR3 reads CASSLTQSTDTQYF. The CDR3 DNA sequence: TGTGCCAGCAGCTTAACACAGAGCACAGATACGCAGTATTTT.

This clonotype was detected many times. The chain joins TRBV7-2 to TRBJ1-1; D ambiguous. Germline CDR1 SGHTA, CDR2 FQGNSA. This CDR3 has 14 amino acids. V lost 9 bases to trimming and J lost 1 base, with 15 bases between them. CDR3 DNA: TGTGCCAGTTACCGATCCCGTACGAACACTGAAGCTTTCTTT. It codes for CASYRSRTNTEAFF.

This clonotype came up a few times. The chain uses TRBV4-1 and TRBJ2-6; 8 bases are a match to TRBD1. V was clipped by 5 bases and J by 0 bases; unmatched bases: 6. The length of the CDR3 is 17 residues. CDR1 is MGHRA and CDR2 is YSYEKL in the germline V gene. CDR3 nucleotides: TGCGCCAGCAGCAAGGGACAGGAAGTCTCTGGGGCCAACGTCCTGACTTTC. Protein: CASSKGQEVSGANVLTF.

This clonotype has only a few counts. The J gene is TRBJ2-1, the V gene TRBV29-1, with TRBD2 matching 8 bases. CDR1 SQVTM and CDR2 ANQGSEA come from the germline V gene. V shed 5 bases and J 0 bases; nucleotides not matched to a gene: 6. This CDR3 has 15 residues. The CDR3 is CSVSRGGYSYNEQFF. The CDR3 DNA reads TGCAGCGTTTCACGGGGGGGTTACTCCTACAATGAGCAGTTCTTC.